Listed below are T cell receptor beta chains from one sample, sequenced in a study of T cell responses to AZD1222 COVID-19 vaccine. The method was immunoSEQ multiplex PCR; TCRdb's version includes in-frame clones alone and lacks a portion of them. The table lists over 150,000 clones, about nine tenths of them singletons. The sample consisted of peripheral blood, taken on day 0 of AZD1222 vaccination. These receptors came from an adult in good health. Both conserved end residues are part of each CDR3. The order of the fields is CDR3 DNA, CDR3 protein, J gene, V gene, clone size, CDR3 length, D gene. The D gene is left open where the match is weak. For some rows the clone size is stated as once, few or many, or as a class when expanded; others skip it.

CDR3 DNA: TGTGCCAGCAGCTTACCAGGGGTGAACACCGGGGAGCTGTTTTTT
CDR3 protein: CASSLPGVNTGELFF
J gene: TRBJ2-2
V gene: TRBV11-1
clone size: .
CDR3 length: 15
D gene: .

CDR3 DNA: TGTGCCAGAAGCGTAGTAGGTCGGGGAAAGAGGAGGAACGAGCAGTACTTC
CDR3 protein: CARSVVGRGKRRNEQYF
J gene: TRBJ2-7
V gene: TRBV7-5
clone size: .
CDR3 length: 17
D gene: .

CDR3 DNA: TGTGCCAGCAGCCATAGGACCGGGACTGAATATGGCTACACCTTC
CDR3 protein: CASSHRTGTEYGYTF
J gene: TRBJ1-2
V gene: TRBV4-2
clone size: few
CDR3 length: 15
D gene: .

CDR3 DNA: TGCGCCAGCAGCCAAGAGGCAGGGGCCCCCTACGAGCAGTACTTC
CDR3 protein: CASSQEAGAPYEQYF
J gene: TRBJ2-7
V gene: TRBV4-3
clone size: .
CDR3 length: 15
D gene: .

CDR3 DNA: TGTGCCAGCAGTTACAGGAGGGGCACTGATGAAAAACTGTTTTTT
CDR3 protein: CASSYRRGTDEKLFF
J gene: TRBJ1-4
V gene: TRBV6-6
clone size: .
CDR3 length: 15
D gene: .

CDR3 DNA: TGTGCCAGCAGTGCAACGACCGGGACAGGGGAGAACACTGAAGCTTTCTTT
CDR3 protein: CASSATTGTGENTEAFF
J gene: TRBJ1-1
V gene: TRBV27
clone size: few
CDR3 length: 17
D gene: TRBD1

CDR3 DNA: TGTGCCAGCAGACCGGGACTAGCGATCAATGAGCAGTTCTTC
CDR3 protein: CASRPGLAINEQFF
J gene: TRBJ2-1
V gene: TRBV7-2
clone size: .
CDR3 length: 14
D gene: TRBD2

CDR3 DNA: TGTGCCAGCAGCTTGGTCAGGGACGGATCGACTAATGAAAAACTGTTTTTT
CDR3 protein: CASSLVRDGSTNEKLFF
J gene: TRBJ1-4
V gene: TRBV5-6
clone size: .
CDR3 length: 17
D gene: .

CDR3 DNA: TGCGCCAGCAGATCCCCGGCTTTGGGGGATTATGGCTACACCTTC
CDR3 protein: CASRSPALGDYGYTF
J gene: TRBJ1-2
V gene: TRBV5-1
clone size: .
CDR3 length: 15
D gene: .

CDR3 DNA: TGCGCCAGCAGCCAAGCGCGGGGTGGAAACACCATATATTTT
CDR3 protein: CASSQARGGNTIYF
J gene: TRBJ1-3
V gene: TRBV4-1
clone size: .
CDR3 length: 14
D gene: .

CDR3 DNA: TGTGCCAGCAGCTTAGATCTCCCTGAAGCTTTCTTT
CDR3 protein: CASSLDLPEAFF
J gene: TRBJ1-1
V gene: TRBV11-2
clone size: .
CDR3 length: 12
D gene: .

CDR3 DNA: TGTGCCAGCAGTTACGGGCAGGGGAGAGGCTACACCTTC
CDR3 protein: CASSYGQGRGYTF
J gene: TRBJ1-2
V gene: TRBV6-5
clone size: .
CDR3 length: 13
D gene: .

CDR3 DNA: TGTGCCAGCAGTTTTGCGGGGGGCTCGAGGGATGGCTACACCTTC
CDR3 protein: CASSFAGGSRDGYTF
J gene: TRBJ1-2
V gene: TRBV6-2/TRBV6-3
clone size: .
CDR3 length: 15
D gene: .

CDR3 DNA: TGTGGGGGCGGGGGGGCCCCCTACAATGAGCAGTTCTTC
CDR3 protein: CGGGGAPYNEQFF
J gene: TRBJ2-1
V gene: TRBV7-2
clone size: once
CDR3 length: 13
D gene: TRBD2

CDR3 DNA: TGTGCCAGCAGTGAATTGAGAAGGGACACCTTC
CDR3 protein: CASSELRRDTF
J gene: TRBJ1-2
V gene: TRBV6-1
clone size: .
CDR3 length: 11
D gene: .

CDR3 DNA: TGTGCCATCAAAGGGGCCTTTAGCACAGATACGCAGTATTTT
CDR3 protein: CAIKGAFSTDTQYF
J gene: TRBJ2-3
V gene: TRBV10-3
clone size: once
CDR3 length: 14
D gene: .

CDR3 DNA: TGTGCCAGCAGCCCCCCCAAGAACACTGAAGCTTTCTTT
CDR3 protein: CASSPPKNTEAFF
J gene: TRBJ1-1
V gene: TRBV12-3/TRBV12-4
clone size: few
CDR3 length: 13
D gene: .

CDR3 DNA: TGTGCCAGCAGCACCACGGCGGGACGGATCTTCTATGGCTACACCTTC
CDR3 protein: CASSTTAGRIFYGYTF
J gene: TRBJ1-2
V gene: TRBV7-2
clone size: once
CDR3 length: 16
D gene: .

CDR3 DNA: TGTGCTAGTGGACCCGGACAGGGATCCTACGAGCAGTACTTC
CDR3 protein: CASGPGQGSYEQYF
J gene: TRBJ2-7
V gene: TRBV12-5
clone size: once
CDR3 length: 14
D gene: TRBD1

CDR3 DNA: TGCGCCAGCAGCCAAGCGTGGGGACAGTCCCCCCAGTACTTC
CDR3 protein: CASSQAWGQSPQYF
J gene: TRBJ2-7
V gene: TRBV4-3
clone size: .
CDR3 length: 14
D gene: TRBD1

CDR3 DNA: TGTGCCAGCAGCTTAGATGGAGGAGGAGGCAATCAGCCCCAGCATTTT
CDR3 protein: CASSLDGGGGNQPQHF
J gene: TRBJ1-5
V gene: TRBV7-2
clone size: .
CDR3 length: 16
D gene: .

CDR3 DNA: TGTGCTAGTGGCTTGGGGGACACTTATAATTCACCCCTCCACTTT
CDR3 protein: CASGLGDTYNSPLHF
J gene: TRBJ1-6
V gene: TRBV12-5
clone size: .
CDR3 length: 15
D gene: .

CDR3 DNA: TGTGCCAGCAGCCAACGGACAGGGGTCGAGCAGTACTTC
CDR3 protein: CASSQRTGVEQYF
J gene: TRBJ2-7
V gene: TRBV3-1/TRBV3-2
clone size: .
CDR3 length: 13
D gene: TRBD1

CDR3 DNA: TGCAGTGCTAGGGTCGGAGATACGCAGTATTTT
CDR3 protein: CSARVGDTQYF
J gene: TRBJ2-3
V gene: TRBV20-1
clone size: .
CDR3 length: 11
D gene: .

CDR3 DNA: TGTGCCAGTAGTACCGGACAGGGTTTGATCTCCCCTAAACTGTTTTTT
CDR3 protein: CASSTGQGLISPKLFF
J gene: TRBJ1-4
V gene: TRBV19
clone size: .
CDR3 length: 16
D gene: TRBD1

CDR3 DNA: TGCGCCAGCAGCTCCGGACTGACAAGCACAGCGGAGACCCAGTACTTC
CDR3 protein: CASSSGLTSTAETQYF
J gene: TRBJ2-5
V gene: TRBV5-1
clone size: .
CDR3 length: 16
D gene: .

CDR3 DNA: TGTGCCAGCAGACCGCCCGGGCAGGTCGGATCCGGGGAGCTGTTTTTT
CDR3 protein: CASRPPGQVGSGELFF
J gene: TRBJ2-2
V gene: TRBV7-2
clone size: .
CDR3 length: 16
D gene: .

CDR3 DNA: TGTGCCAGCAGCTTTCGAGCGGGGACTCACTCCTACGAGCAGTACTTC
CDR3 protein: CASSFRAGTHSYEQYF
J gene: TRBJ2-7
V gene: TRBV7-2
clone size: .
CDR3 length: 16
D gene: TRBD2

CDR3 DNA: TGTGCCAGCAGTGACCACAGGGACTACAATGAGCAGTTCTTC
CDR3 protein: CASSDHRDYNEQFF
J gene: TRBJ2-1
V gene: TRBV2
clone size: .
CDR3 length: 14
D gene: .

CDR3 DNA: TGTGCCAGCAGTTTATCCCAGGGCGACTATGGCTACACCTTC
CDR3 protein: CASSLSQGDYGYTF
J gene: TRBJ1-2
V gene: TRBV28
clone size: .
CDR3 length: 14
D gene: .

CDR3 DNA: TGTGCCACCACTGGGACAGGGGGGAATCAGCCCCAGCATTTT
CDR3 protein: CATTGTGGNQPQHF
J gene: TRBJ1-5
V gene: TRBV10-3
clone size: once
CDR3 length: 14
D gene: TRBD1

CDR3 DNA: TGCGCCTCCGGGCAGGGGGTAGGCTATGGCTACACCTTC
CDR3 protein: CASGQGVGYGYTF
J gene: TRBJ1-2
V gene: TRBV4-3
clone size: once
CDR3 length: 13
D gene: TRBD1

CDR3 DNA: TGTGCCAGCAGCCCGGGACAGGGGGGTAGAAACTACACCTTC
CDR3 protein: CASSPGQGGRNYTF
J gene: TRBJ1-2
V gene: TRBV7-2
clone size: .
CDR3 length: 14
D gene: TRBD1

CDR3 DNA: TGTGCCACCAGCAGAGACAGGGTCGCGGCAGATACGCAGTATTTT
CDR3 protein: CATSRDRVAADTQYF
J gene: TRBJ2-3
V gene: TRBV15
clone size: .
CDR3 length: 15
D gene: .

CDR3 DNA: TGTGCCAGCAGTCCACGGGTAGCTCAATACGAGCAGTACTTC
CDR3 protein: CASSPRVAQYEQYF
J gene: TRBJ2-7
V gene: TRBV6-5
clone size: .
CDR3 length: 14
D gene: .

CDR3 DNA: TGTGCCAGCAGCTTTCGGACAGGCTACACAGATACGCAGTATTTT
CDR3 protein: CASSFRTGYTDTQYF
J gene: TRBJ2-3
V gene: TRBV5-4
clone size: .
CDR3 length: 15
D gene: TRBD1

CDR3 DNA: TGTGCCAGCAGTTTAAAGGGGACAAAACTGTTTTTT
CDR3 protein: CASSLKGTKLFF
J gene: TRBJ1-4
V gene: TRBV28
clone size: once
CDR3 length: 12
D gene: .

CDR3 DNA: TGCAGTGCTAGTGAGACTAGCGGGGGCTTATACGAGCAGTACTTC
CDR3 protein: CSASETSGGLYEQYF
J gene: TRBJ2-7
V gene: TRBV20-1
clone size: .
CDR3 length: 15
D gene: TRBD2

CDR3 DNA: TGTGCCAGCAGTGTCACCGGGACAGGGTCTTTAGCCCAGCATTTT
CDR3 protein: CASSVTGTGSLAQHF
J gene: TRBJ1-5
V gene: TRBV6-2/TRBV6-3
clone size: .
CDR3 length: 15
D gene: TRBD1

CDR3 DNA: TGCAGCGTTGAATCGCAGGACAGGGGCTCCTACGAGCAGTACTTC
CDR3 protein: CSVESQDRGSYEQYF
J gene: TRBJ2-7
V gene: TRBV29-1
clone size: once
CDR3 length: 15
D gene: TRBD1

CDR3 DNA: TGTGCCAGCAGACTTACTAGCGGGGGCGTCTATACGCAGTATTTT
CDR3 protein: CASRLTSGGVYTQYF
J gene: TRBJ2-3
V gene: TRBV5-8
clone size: once
CDR3 length: 15
D gene: TRBD2

CDR3 DNA: TGTGCCAGCAGTTTATTACTTAATGAAAAACTGTTTTTT
CDR3 protein: CASSLLLNEKLFF
J gene: TRBJ1-4
V gene: TRBV12-3/TRBV12-4
clone size: .
CDR3 length: 13
D gene: .

CDR3 DNA: TGTGCCAGCTCACCTCGGACAGGGGGCGTTGAAAAACTGTTTTTT
CDR3 protein: CASSPRTGGVEKLFF
J gene: TRBJ1-4
V gene: TRBV18
clone size: .
CDR3 length: 15
D gene: TRBD1

CDR3 DNA: TGCGCCAGCAGCGCCAGGGGACTAGCGGGGGGCCGCACAGATACGCAGTATTTT
CDR3 protein: CASSARGLAGGRTDTQYF
J gene: TRBJ2-3
V gene: TRBV4-3
clone size: .
CDR3 length: 18
D gene: TRBD2

CDR3 DNA: TGTGCCAGCAGCTTGGGGACAACGAACACCGGGGAGCTGTTTTTT
CDR3 protein: CASSLGTTNTGELFF
J gene: TRBJ2-2
V gene: TRBV5-6
clone size: .
CDR3 length: 15
D gene: .

CDR3 DNA: TGTGCCAGCAGCGTAGTTAGCGGCACAGATACGCAGTATTTT
CDR3 protein: CASSVVSGTDTQYF
J gene: TRBJ2-3
V gene: TRBV9
clone size: .
CDR3 length: 14
D gene: .

CDR3 DNA: TGTGCCAGTAGTATAGGAGGGGTCCAGCCCCAGCATTTT
CDR3 protein: CASSIGGVQPQHF
J gene: TRBJ1-5
V gene: TRBV19
clone size: .
CDR3 length: 13
D gene: .